This TCR beta chain was documented in a study of blood T cells in healthy people across ages. The V segment lost 3 bases and the J segment 8 bases; nucleotides outside the gene matches: 10. This CDR3 is built from 16 residues. It was with a sample-barcoded 5' primer and a J-beta primer mix that a second PCR of about 6 to 11 cycles was run. One entry per CDR3 protein results from TCRdb running MiXCR on the 5' RACE reads. The sample carries about 730,000 distinct CDR3 sequences, roughly 47% recorded once. This TCR was recovered from a woman aged 60-75 years in good health. This rearrangement joins TRBV12-3 or TRBV12-4 to TRBJ2-5; TRBD1 matches 12 bases. The sequencing input was blood. DNA for the CDR3: TGTGCCAGCAGTTTGGTGGGGACAGGGGGCCCTTCCACCCAGTACTTC. Translation gives CASSLVGTGGPSTQYF.